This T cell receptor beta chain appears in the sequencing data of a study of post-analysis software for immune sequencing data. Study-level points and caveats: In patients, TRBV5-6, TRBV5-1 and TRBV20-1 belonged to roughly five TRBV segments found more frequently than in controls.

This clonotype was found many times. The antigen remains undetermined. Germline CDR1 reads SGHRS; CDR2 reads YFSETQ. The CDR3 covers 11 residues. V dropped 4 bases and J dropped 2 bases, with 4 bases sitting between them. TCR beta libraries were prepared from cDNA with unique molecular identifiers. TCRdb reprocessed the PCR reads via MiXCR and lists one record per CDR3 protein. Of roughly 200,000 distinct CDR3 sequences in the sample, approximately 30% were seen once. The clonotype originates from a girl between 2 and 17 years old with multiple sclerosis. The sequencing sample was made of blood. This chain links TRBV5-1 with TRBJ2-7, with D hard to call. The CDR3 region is CASSAAYEQYF. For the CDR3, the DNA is TGCGCCAGCAGCGCGGCCTACGAGCAGTACTTC.